A selection of T cell receptor beta chains follows, all from one sample in a study of blood T cells in healthy people across ages. A single record per CDR3 protein comes from TCRdb applying MiXCR to the 5' RACE reads. The profile shows about 1.1 million distinct CDR3 sequences, roughly two fifths of them singletons. Sequences were obtained from blood. The receptors were gathered from a man aged 18 to 35 in good health. The CDR3 runs from the conserved cysteine through the conserved F or W. The order of the fields is clone size, J gene, V gene, D gene, CDR3 DNA, CDR3 protein. A D gene is named only where the DNA matches it firmly. Expanded clones are given a class, and other clones once, few, many or no size at all.

>.|TRBJ1-6|TRBV24-1|.
TGTGCCCCTCTTAATTCACCCCTCCACTTT
CAPLNSPLHF
>.|TRBJ2-1|TRBV12-3/TRBV12-4|TRBD2
TGTGCCAGCAGCGGACTAGTCTACAATGAGCAGTTCTTC
CASSGLVYNEQFF
>.|TRBJ2-1|TRBV20-1|TRBD1
TGCAGTGCCAGGAACCGGGACAGGGAGTTCGTTGAGCAGTTCTTC
CSARNRDREFVEQFF
>many|TRBJ2-7|TRBV12-3/TRBV12-4|.
TGTGCCAGCTCGAACGGGGGTATGTACGAGCAGTACTTC
CASSNGGMYEQYF
>.|TRBJ2-3|TRBV7-2|.
TGTGCCAGCAGCCCGACTAGGAGAACGCAGTATTTT
CASSPTRRTQYF
>.|TRBJ1-1|TRBV20-1|TRBD1
TGCAGTGCTAGAGATGGGACAGGGGTGAACACTGAAGCTTTCTTT
CSARDGTGVNTEAFF
>.|TRBJ2-1|TRBV6-6|TRBD2
TGTGCCAGCAGGACTAGCGGGGATTACAATGAGCAGTTCTTC
CASRTSGDYNEQFF
>.|TRBJ1-1|TRBV20-1|.
TGCAGTGCGTCCGGGGCAATTGGGACTGAAGCTTTCTTT
CSASGAIGTEAFF
>.|TRBJ2-1|TRBV11-2|TRBD2
TGTGCCAGCAGCCTACTTACTAGCGGGGGGCCGGGTTCGCGGTTCTTC
CASSLLTSGGPGSRFF
>few|TRBJ1-4|TRBV7-2|.
TGTGCCAGCAGCCCTCAGGGAAGGAAGAGTGAAAAACTGTTTTTT
CASSPQGRKSEKLFF
>.|TRBJ2-3|TRBV27|.
TGTGCCAGCAGTCCCACAGGGTACCCCGCAGATACGCAGTATTTT
CASSPTGYPADTQYF
>once|TRBJ1-6|TRBV6-6|.
TGTGCCGGCAGTTGGGTAGATTCACCCCTCCACTTT
CAGSWVDSPLHF
>many|TRBJ2-7|TRBV20-1|TRBD1
TGCAGTGCTAGTACAGGGGGTTACGAGCAGTACTTC
CSASTGGYEQYF
>.|TRBJ2-7|TRBV21-1|.
TGTGCCAGCAGCAAAGCGCGGAGGGGGCTCCCCTCGCGAAATACCTACGAGCAGTACTTC
CASSKARRGLPSRNTYEQYF
>few|TRBJ1-2|TRBV29-1|.
TGCAGCGTTGAAGAGGGCGGGGACTATGGCTACACCTTC
CSVEEGGDYGYTF
>.|TRBJ2-5|TRBV2|TRBD1
TGTGCCAGCAATCGGGCAGGGGGCTTGGAGACCCAGTACTTC
CASNRAGGLETQYF
>few|TRBJ1-2|TRBV28|.
TGTGCCCTAGGGTCGGGTCCGGGCTATGGCTACACCTTC
CALGSGPGYGYTF
>few|TRBJ1-2|TRBV9|.
TGTGCCAGCAGCGCCTCCTCTTATCGCTATGGCTACACCTTC
CASSASSYRYGYTF
>.|TRBJ1-2|TRBV4-3|.
TGCGCCAGCAGCCAAGACCGCCGGGGCGACGTGGAGAATGGCTACACCTTC
CASSQDRRGDVENGYTF
>.|TRBJ2-5|TRBV3-1|.
TGTGCCAGCAGCCAAGAGCGGAGGACCCAGTACTTC
CASSQERRTQYF
>.|TRBJ1-2|TRBV7-9|TRBD1
TGTGCCAACAGCCCTCCGACAGGGGCTAACTATGGCTACACCTTC
CANSPPTGANYGYTF
>few|TRBJ1-2|TRBV4-1|.
TGCGCCAGCAGCCAAGACCCAATCGAGAGATATGGCTACACCTTC
CASSQDPIERYGYTF
>few|TRBJ1-6|TRBV6-6|.
TGTGCCAGCAGTTACAGGGGAGGACAATCACCCCTCCACTTT
CASSYRGGQSPLHF
>few|TRBJ2-7|TRBV9|TRBD1
TGTGCCAGCAGCCAAGACAGGGGTACCCACGAGCAGTACTTC
CASSQDRGTHEQYF
>few|TRBJ2-3|TRBV15|TRBD1
TGTGCCACCAGCCTAACAGGGGACACAGATACGCAGTATTTT
CATSLTGDTDTQYF
>.|TRBJ2-1|TRBV5-1|TRBD2
TGCGCCAACAGCATGGGACTAGCGGACTACAATGAGCAGTTCTTC
CANSMGLADYNEQFF
>.|TRBJ1-5|TRBV5-6|.
TGTGCCAGCAGTTACGACAATAGCAATCAGCCCCAGCATTTT
CASSYDNSNQPQHF
>few|TRBJ1-2|TRBV7-2|.
TGTGCCAGCACCCCACGATGGGATGGCTACACCTTC
CASTPRWDGYTF
>once|TRBJ2-2|TRBV3-1|.
TGTGCCAGCAGCCAATGGGGCCCGGGCGCCGGGGAGCTGTTTTTT
CASSQWGPGAGELFF
>.|TRBJ1-1|TRBV14|.
TGTGCCAGCAGCCAAGGCAGGGTAATAGTTTCTGAAGCTTTCTTT
CASSQGRVIVSEAFF
>.|TRBJ2-7|TRBV7-2|.
TGTGCCAGCAGCTTAGATATGGCCAACAGCGAGCAGTACTTC
CASSLDMANSEQYF
>.|TRBJ1-1|TRBV11-2|.
TGTGCCGGGAGGATTAACACTGAAGCTTTCTTT
CAGRINTEAFF
>.|TRBJ1-2|TRBV29-1|.
TGCAGCGTTAGCCGTAAATCCGGTTCAGACAGGATACCCTATGGCTACACCTTC
CSVSRKSGSDRIPYGYTF
>many|TRBJ2-1|TRBV7-9|.
TGTGCCAGCAGTAATAATGAGCAGTTCTTC
CASSNNEQFF
>.|TRBJ2-3|TRBV6-5|.
TGTGCCAGCAGCCCGACTAGTCCCACGGATACGCAGTATTTT
CASSPTSPTDTQYF
>few|TRBJ1-4|TRBV7-9|TRBD1
TGTGCCAGCAGCTGGACAGGTGAAAAACTGTTTTTT
CASSWTGEKLFF
>few|TRBJ2-5|TRBV9|.
TGTGCCAGCAGCATCCGACTAGACGAGACCCAGTACTTC
CASSIRLDETQYF
>.|TRBJ1-2|TRBV5-4|.
TGTGCCAGCAGCCCGGGACCTTACTATGGCTACACCTTC
CASSPGPYYGYTF
>.|TRBJ1-2|TRBV15|TRBD1
TGTGCCACCAGCAGAGTGGACAGGGGGTATGGCTACACCTTC
CATSRVDRGYGYTF
>few|TRBJ1-6|TRBV4-2|TRBD1
TGTGCCAGCAGCCAACCCACCCGACAGGGAGGCGCCCTCCACTTT
CASSQPTRQGGALHF
>few|TRBJ1-2|TRBV20-1|TRBD1
TGCAGTGCCAGGGACAGGATAGGCTACACCTTC
CSARDRIGYTF
>.|TRBJ2-5|TRBV5-1|TRBD2
TGCGCCAGCAGTTTTAGCGGGGGACTCCAAGAGACCCAGTACTTC
CASSFSGGLQETQYF
>few|TRBJ2-3|TRBV2|TRBD2
TGTGCCAGCAGTGAAGCGCTTTGGACTAGCGGGGGGAAACTCGCCACAGATACGCAGTATTTT
CASSEALWTSGGKLATDTQYF
>.|TRBJ1-1|TRBV12-3/TRBV12-4|.
TGTGCCAGCGCCCCCGACAGACTGAACACTGAAGCTTTCTTT
CASAPDRLNTEAFF
>.|TRBJ2-3|TRBV6-6|.
TGTGCCAGCAGCGGGGTCACAGATACGCAGTATTTT
CASSGVTDTQYF
>few|TRBJ2-3|TRBV20-1|.
TGCAGTGCCAGGACAGCTGTGGTCCCAGATACGCAGTATTTT
CSARTAVVPDTQYF
>.|TRBJ1-6|TRBV10-3|.
TGTGCCATCAGTGAGTCGACGGGCAGGAGTTCACCCCCCCACTTT
CAISESTGRSSPPHF
>few|TRBJ2-7|TRBV6-5|.
TGTGCCAGCAGTTACTCGGTCGGGGAGTACGAGCAGTACTTC
CASSYSVGEYEQYF
>.|TRBJ1-5|TRBV12-3/TRBV12-4|.
TGTGCCAGCAGTCTAGGACGGGAGGGACAGCCCCAGCATTTT
CASSLGREGQPQHF
>.|TRBJ2-3|TRBV10-3|.
TGTGCCATCAGTGAGGGACGCTTTAGCACAGATACGCAGTATTTT
CAISEGRFSTDTQYF
>few|TRBJ2-3|TRBV20-1|.
TGCAGTGCTAGCCCCGCAACTAGCACAGATACGCAGTATTTT
CSASPATSTDTQYF
>.|TRBJ1-4|TRBV4-3|.
TGCGCCAGCAGCAAAACCACGATACGGGAAGAAAAACTGTTTTTT
CASSKTTIREEKLFF
>.|TRBJ2-7|TRBV3-1|.
TGTGCCAGCAGCCAAGGCCGGGACCCTACCAATGAGCAGTACTTC
CASSQGRDPTNEQYF